The sequence of this T cell receptor beta chain was determined in a study of blood T cell repertoires in COVID-19. Study as a whole: The United States, Italy and Spain provided the acute and convalescent COVID-19 samples. PBMCs, B-cell-depleted T cells, or T cells provided the cDNA or gDNA that made up the material.

Trimming removed 6 bases from V and 10 bases from J; junction bases left unmatched: 9. The CDR3 is 14 amino acids. Germline loops: CDR1 SNHLY, CDR2 FYNNEI. How the authors handled the data: Reference gene primers were amplified, and this amplification served to estimate nucleated cell counts. Method: immunoSEQ multiplex PCR; TCRdb's copy keeps in-frame clones and lacks some. V, J and clone size reflect that table, while D and trimming were determined from the DNA. The sample contains 250,000 to 350,000 clones, approximately 84% of which appear only once. Sequencing used peripheral blood. This sequence joins TRBV2 and TRBJ1-4, with 9 bases identical to TRBD1. The clonotype was recovered from a human donor with COVID-19, enrolled during active disease. The donor label of this sample is uncertain. CDR3 amino acids: CASRATGQGRKLFF. CDR3 DNA: TGTGCCAGCAGGGCGACGGGACAGGGAAGAAAACTGTTTTTT.